The 11 T cell receptor beta chains reported below all come from one sample, sequenced in a study of cytomegalovirus exposure and HLA in healthy donors. Primers for the PCR totalled 60 Vbeta and 13 Jbeta. TCRdb's copy holds only in-frame clones and misses some; the assay was immunoSEQ multiplex PCR. The data contain under 80,000 clones, less than 80% of them seen just once; the ten biggest clones take up 5.5% to 8.5%. Sequencing used PBMCs. These receptors all come from a woman aged 35 to 49 in good health and CMV-seronegative.

Details on this clone: Sequence at one end of the junction differs from germline and may be a read error. V usage is TRBV13 and J usage is TRBJ1-1, with D tentatively TRBD1 (5 bases). This CDR3 comprises 13 residues. Per germline, CDR1 PRHDT and CDR2 FYEKMQ (reference sequence). The chain's CDR3 is CASSLGQEPLSPF. The DNA for the CDR3 is TGTGCCAGCAGCTTAGGACAGGAACCTCTGTCTCCGTTT.

The chain employs TRBV30 and TRBJ1-2; 9 nucleotides align to TRBD1. Trimming took 5 bases from V and 4 from J; bases not matched to a gene: 11. This CDR3 is built from 15 residues. Germline CDR1 GTSNPN, CDR2 SVGIG (reference sequence). CDR3 bases: TGTGCCTGGGCTACAGGGGGCAGGTCGGCCTATGGCTACACCTTC. This gives the protein CAWATGGRSAYGYTF.

The chain employs TRBV14 and TRBJ2-7, with a tentative D call TRBD2 (5 bases). The germline V and J ends were trimmed by 3 bases and 2 bases, with 14 bases remaining between them. CDR3 length: 15 residues. The germline CDR1 and CDR2 sequences are SGHDN and FVKESK. The CDR3 reads CASSHLAANPYEQYF. Here the CDR3 DNA reads TGTGCCAGCAGCCACCTAGCAGCGAACCCCTACGAGCAGTACTTC.

This clone was detected a few times. This chain uses TRBV6-1 with TRBJ1-6; D remains ambiguous. V lost 1 base and J lost 5, with 9 bases in between. The CDR3 length is 15 residues. Per germline, CDR1 MNHNS and CDR2 SASEGT. CDR3 DNA: TGTGCCAGCAGTGAAGAGTCGGGGAATAATTCACCCCTCCACTTT. Translated: CASSEESGNNSPLHF.

J is TRBJ1-1 and V is TRBV29-1; D is possibly TRBD1 (6 bases). V dropped 6 bases and J dropped 1 base, with 12 bases sitting between them. This CDR3 has 13 amino acids. Germline assignment: CDR1 SQVTM and CDR2 ANQGSEA. The chain's CDR3 is CSVPATGNTEAFF. The CDR3 nucleotides read TGCAGCGTGCCTGCGACAGGGAACACTGAAGCTTTCTTT.

V is TRBV7-2 and J is TRBJ1-1; 8 bases are shared with TRBD1. V was clipped by 3 bases and J by 1 base; unmatched bases: 13. The CDR3 has 18 amino acids. CDR1 and CDR2 (germline): SGHTA, FQGNSA. CDR3 sequence: CASSFPRQGSRRNTEAFF. Written as DNA, the CDR3 is TGTGCCAGCAGCTTTCCCAGACAGGGGAGTAGAAGGAACACTGAAGCTTTCTTT.

The chain joins TRBV6-6 to TRBJ2-7, with D maybe TRBD2 (6 bases). Germline CDR1 and CDR2: MNHNY and SVGAGI (reference sequence). This CDR3 spans 16 amino acids. V was cut by 0 bases and J by 1 base, with 13 bases left in between. The CDR3, as DNA: TGTGCCAGCAGTTACTCGAGGGACTCACCTTCCTACGAGCAGTACTTC. This codes for CASSYSRDSPSYEQYF.

V and J are TRBV6-5 and TRBJ1-3; D unresolved. This CDR3 contains 14 residues. V was cut by 10 bases and J by 4 bases, with 17 bases left in between. Per germline, CDR1 MNHEY and CDR2 SVGAGI. CDR3 in DNA: TGTGCCACTAAGAGAGTGAGAGAAGGAAACACCATATATTTT. As protein: CATKRVREGNTIYF.

This rearrangement joins TRBV10-1 to TRBJ1-1, with TRBD1 identical over 10 bases. V lost 6 bases to trimming and J lost 4 bases; unmatched junction nucleotides: 5. Germline CDR1 is WNHNN and CDR2 is SYGVQD (reference sequence). The CDR3 consists of 14 residues. DNA of the CDR3: TGCGCCAGCAGCCCGGGACAGGGGAGCACTGAAGCTTTCTTT. Residues: CASSPGQGSTEAFF.

V gene TRBV11-2 combines with J gene TRBJ1-1; D perhaps matches TRBD1 (5 bases). The V end was cut by 1 base, the J end by 1 base, with 7 bases between. This CDR3 spans 14 amino acids. CDR1 and CDR2 from the germline V gene are SGHAT and FQNNGV. The CDR3 sequence is CASSLAGGNTEAFF. DNA for the CDR3: TGTGCCAGCAGCTTAGCCGGGGGGAACACTGAAGCTTTCTTT.

This rearrangement joins TRBV10-3 to TRBJ1-1; D is possibly TRBD1 (6 bases). The CDR3 consists of 14 residues. Between the trimmed V and J ends, which lost 6 bases and 1 base, there was a span of 12 bases. Per the germline V gene, CDR1 is ENHRY and CDR2 is SYGVKD. CDR3 protein: CAIRVPGQNTEAFF. The DNA of the CDR3 is TGTGCCATCAGAGTACCGGGACAGAACACTGAAGCTTTCTTT.